The 27 T cell receptor beta chains reported below all come from one sample, sequenced in a study of cytomegalovirus exposure and HLA in healthy donors. 13 Jbeta primers and 60 Vbeta primers were used for the PCR. Sequencing used immunoSEQ multiplex PCR; TCRdb keeps in-frame clones, though not all of them. The repertoire consists of 100,000 to 150,000 clones, with approximately 84% occurring once and the leading ten covering around 1.9%. Source material: PBMCs. Every receptor here comes from a woman in her thirties or forties in good health and CMV-seronegative.

This chain connects TRBV7-9 to TRBJ2-1, with D possibly TRBD1 on 6 matching bases. The V end was cut by 5 bases, the J end by 8 bases, with 13 bases between. CDR3 length: 13 residues. Germline values: CDR1 SEHNR, CDR2 FQNEAQ (reference sequence). The CDR3 DNA is TGTGCCAGCAGCCAAAACAGGGTGGATGAGCAGTTCTTC. It specifies CASSQNRVDEQFF.

This clone has more than one count but fewer than ten. The chain joins TRBV15 to TRBJ1-1, with 10 bases lining up with TRBD1. J was trimmed by 5 bases and V by 6 bases; bases with no gene match: 9. The CDR3 extends over 15 amino acids. Germline assignment: CDR1 LNHNV and CDR2 YYDKDF (reference sequence). CDR3 sequence: CATSLYGTGATEAFF. In DNA, the CDR3 is TGTGCCACCAGTCTATACGGGACAGGGGCTACTGAAGCTTTCTTT.

This sequence joins TRBV2 and TRBJ1-1; a possible D gene is TRBD1 (5 bases). Germline V gives CDR1 SNHLY, CDR2 FYNNEI. The ends were cut back, 7 bases at V and 4 bases at J, with 22 bases in the middle. This CDR3 region has 16 residues. The chain's CDR3 is CASTRYDSGDGTEAFF. The CDR3 nucleotides are TGTGCCAGCACACGTTATGATAGCGGGGACGGCACTGAAGCTTTCTTT.

V and J are TRBV6-1 and TRBJ2-2; 7 bases agree with TRBD2. CDR3 length: 14 amino acids. Germline V gives CDR1 MNHNS, CDR2 SASEGT. After removal of 2 bases from V and 6 bases from J, the junction contained 3 bases not matched to a gene. The chain's CDR3 is CASSELGGAGELFF. The CDR3 DNA sequence: TGTGCCAGCAGTGAACTGGGGGGGGCCGGGGAGCTGTTTTTT.

This clone was seen a handful of times. The J gene is TRBJ2-7, the V gene TRBV6-1; 12 bases map to TRBD1. This CDR3 region has 14 residues. Germline V gene data show CDR1 as MNHNS and CDR2 as SASEGT. The trim removed 3 bases at V and 9 bases at J, leaving 6 bases unmatched. CDR3 amino acids: CASSEGGQGASQYF. The CDR3 region has the DNA TGTGCCAGCAGTGAGGGGGGACAGGGGGCTTCGCAGTACTTC.

As regards this clone: A junction end diverges from the germline sequence, so it may reflect a read error. V gene TRBV7-9 combines with J gene TRBJ2-1; D gene ambiguous. The length of the CDR3 is 11 residues. CDR1 and CDR2 from the germline V gene are SEHNR and FQNEAQ (reference sequence). CDR3 loop: CSSSFQDNWFF. CDR3 coding DNA: TGTTCCAGCAGCTTTCAGGATAACTGGTTCTTC.

This sequence joins TRBV19 and TRBJ2-5, with 9 nucleotides matching TRBD1. The ends lost 8 bases at V and 5 bases at J; junction bases unmatched: 6. CDR1 is LNHDA and CDR2 is SQIVND in the germline V gene (reference sequence). The CDR3 totals 13 residues. The DNA of the CDR3 is TGTGCCAGTGGGGGACAGGGCTCGGAGACCCAGTACTTC. Translation: CASGGQGSETQYF.

The chain is built from TRBV27 and TRBJ2-7; 8 bases align to TRBD1. The germline gives CDR1 MNHEY, CDR2 SMNVEV (reference sequence). The CDR3 spans 12 residues. With 11 bases clipped from V and 2 bases from J, the junction kept 5 bases outside the gene matches. In nucleotides, the CDR3 is TGTGCCGTCCGACAGGGGCCCTACGAGCAGTACTTC. It yields the protein CAVRQGPYEQYF.

V gene TRBV6-6 combines with J gene TRBJ2-1; no definite D call. The V end was cut by 2 bases, the J end by 7 bases, with 18 bases between. Germline CDR1 is MNHNY and CDR2 is SVGAGI (reference sequence). The CDR3 has 16 amino acids. CDR3 amino acids: CASSYPLTTDKNEQFF. CDR3 coding DNA: TGTGCCAGCAGTTACCCCCTGACAACAGATAAAAATGAGCAGTTCTTC.

In regard to this clone: Likely a read error: the CDR3 ends without its conserved phenylalanine or tryptophan. The chain recombines TRBV28 with TRBJ1-1, with 7 bases matching TRBD1. V lost 5 bases to trimming and J lost 0 bases; unmatched junction nucleotides: 9. Germline loops: CDR1 MDHEN, CDR2 SYDVKM. CDR3 length: 16 amino acids. DNA for the CDR3: TGTGCCAGCAGTCCCCGCTACAGGGGATTGAACACTGAAGCTTTCCTT. Residues: CASSPRYRGLNTEAFL.

The J gene is TRBJ2-7, the V gene TRBV9, with a tentative D call TRBD2 (5 bases). CDR1 is SGDLS, CDR2 YYNGEE, per germline. The CDR3 has 14 amino acids. Trimming removed 0 bases at V and 2 bases at J, with 9 bases between. CDR3 amino acids: CASSVVPSPYEQYF. The CDR3 DNA reads TGTGCCAGCAGCGTAGTTCCTAGCCCCTACGAGCAGTACTTC.

In nucleotides, the CDR3 is TGTGCCTGGAGTGCCGTAAGGGGTGGCTACACCTTC. Amino acid sequence: CAWSAVRGGYTF. This chain joins TRBV30 and TRBJ1-2; perhaps TRBD1 as D (5 bases). The CDR3 runs 12 residues. Trimming took 1 base from V and 7 from J, leaving 10 bases between them. Germline-derived CDR1 and CDR2 are GTSNPN and SVGIG (reference sequence).

The chain uses TRBV2 and TRBJ2-7; 8 nucleotides match TRBD1. The germline V gene encodes CDR1 SNHLY and CDR2 FYNNEI. The CDR3 sequence is 13 residues long. With V trimmed by 3 bases and J by 9 bases, 7 bases remained unmatched. CDR3 in amino acids: CASSDDRGRPQYF. The CDR3 DNA sequence: TGTGCCAGCAGTGACGACAGGGGCAGACCGCAGTACTTC.

This clone was found once. The V and J genes are TRBV6-1 and TRBJ2-7; TRBD1 agrees at 10 bases. V was clipped by 4 bases and J by 3 bases; unmatched bases: 3. Germline loops: CDR1 MNHNS, CDR2 SASEGT. The CDR3 length is 14 residues. The CDR3 protein is CASSGTGGIYEQYF. The CDR3 DNA is TGTGCCAGCAGTGGGACAGGGGGTATCTACGAGCAGTACTTC.

The chain couples TRBV29-1 to TRBJ1-2; D is unclear. CDR3 length: 13 residues. The germline gives CDR1 SQVTM, CDR2 ANQGSEA. Between the trimmed V and J ends, which lost 0 bases and 4 bases, there was a span of 9 bases. CDR3 loop: CSVEDHGSYGYTF. The DNA of the CDR3 is TGCAGCGTTGAAGATCACGGGAGCTATGGCTACACCTTC.

The V gene is TRBV7-2, the J gene TRBJ1-5, with D unclear. Between the trimmed V and J ends, which lost 2 bases and 2 bases, there was a span of 13 bases. The CDR3 has 16 amino acids. CDR1 is SGHTA, CDR2 FQGNSA, per germline. The chain's CDR3 is CASSLNGGSGNQPQHF. The CDR3 bases are TGTGCCAGCAGCTTAAACGGCGGATCGGGCAATCAGCCCCAGCATTTT.

The chain links TRBV13 to TRBJ1-3, with D perhaps TRBD1 (5 bases). V was shortened by 5 bases and J by 2 bases, with 13 bases between the two germline ends. This CDR3 has 15 amino acids. Germline V lookup: CDR1 PRHDT, CDR2 FYEKMQ (reference sequence). DNA of the CDR3: TGTGCCAGCAGCCCCCCGGGGGGGGCTGGAAACACCATATATTTT. This codes for CASSPPGGAGNTIYF.

This chain connects TRBV7-9 to TRBJ2-6; no clear D gene. The CDR3 loop spans 16 amino acids. Germline V gene data show CDR1 as SEHNR and CDR2 as FQNEAQ (reference sequence). Trimming removed 4 bases from V and 0 bases from J, with 10 bases in between. The CDR3 loop is CASSSSPNSGANVLTF. The CDR3 DNA reads TGTGCCAGCAGCTCAAGCCCCAACTCTGGGGCCAACGTCCTGACTTTC. Drawing the rest from reference TRBV7-9 and TRBJ2-6, the complete variable domain is DTGVSQNPRHKITKRGQNVTFRCDPISEHNRLYWYRQTLGQGPEFLTYFQNEAQLEKSRLLSDRFSAERPKGSFSTLEIQRTEQGDSAMYLCASSSSPNSGANVLTFGAGSRLTVL.

The genes are TRBV27 and TRBJ2-3; D may be TRBD1 (5 bases). The ends were cut back, 0 bases at V and 8 bases at J, with 12 bases in the middle. This CDR3 region has 14 residues. Germline V gene lookup returns CDR1 MNHEY and CDR2 SMNVEV (reference sequence). The CDR3 DNA follows: TGTGCCAGCAGTTTATCCTCCGACAGTCCTACGCAGTATTTT. This gives the protein CASSLSSDSPTQYF.

In this sample, this clone turned up once. In DNA form, the CDR3 reads TGTGCCAGCTCACCACCAGAACAGCTGCAAGCACGTGGCTACACCTTC. Encoded protein: CASSPPEQLQARGYTF. The chain links TRBV18 to TRBJ1-2; no definite D call. The CDR3 has 16 residues. Germline V gene sequence: CDR1 KGHSH, CDR2 LQKENI. Trimming shortened V by 0 bases and J by 7 bases, and 18 bases separated the two germline ends.

The chain combines TRBV30 with TRBJ2-7; perhaps TRBD1 as D (5 bases). The CDR3 has 12 residues. From germline, CDR1 is GTSNPN and CDR2 SVGIG (reference sequence). Trimming removed 3 bases from V and 6 bases from J, with 12 bases in between. The CDR3 nucleotides read TGTGCCTGGAGGGCAGGGCCCCCCGAGCAGTACTTC. It yields the protein CAWRAGPPEQYF.

CDR3 sequence (DNA): TGTGCCAGCAGCTTATGGGCAGGGGGTGAAGAGACCCAGTACTTC. This encodes CASSLWAGGEETQYF. V gene TRBV11-2 combines with J gene TRBJ2-5, with 7 positions matching TRBD1. Trimming removed 2 bases from V and 3 bases from J; junction bases left unmatched: 6. Germline CDR1 reads SGHAT; CDR2 reads FQNNGV. This CDR3 comprises 15 residues.

The V gene is TRBV11-2, the J gene TRBJ2-3; 11 bases line up with TRBD1. There are 12 residues in the CDR3. Losses at the gene ends were 5 bases for V and 14 bases for J; bases not matched to a gene: 6. Germline assignment: CDR1 SGHAT and CDR2 FQNNGV. CDR3 sequence (DNA): TGTGCCAGCAGCAAACGGGGGACAGGGGGGTATTTT. Translation gives CASSKRGTGGYF.

J is TRBJ2-3 and V is TRBV2, with TRBD1 matching over 10 bases. This CDR3 spans 15 amino acids. The germline gives CDR1 SNHLY, CDR2 FYNNEI. J was trimmed by 6 bases and V by 8 bases; bases with no gene match: 11. For the CDR3, the DNA is TGTGCCAGCGGGGAGGGGGGACAGGGGAAGGATACGCAGTATTTT. Translated: CASGEGGQGKDTQYF.

The J gene is TRBJ1-1, the V gene TRBV15, with 7 bases matching TRBD1. The CDR3 extends over 11 amino acids. The ends lost 8 bases at V and 8 bases at J; junction bases unmatched: 5. Per the germline V gene, CDR1 is LNHNV and CDR2 is YYDKDF (reference sequence). CDR3 loop: CATEGGREAFF. The CDR3 bases are TGTGCCACCGAAGGGGGCCGCGAAGCTTTCTTT.

The chain has TRBV19 and TRBJ2-1, with TRBD2 as a possible D gene (6 bases). The germline V gene has CDR1 LNHDA and CDR2 SQIVND (reference sequence). With 6 bases removed from V and 7 bases from J, the gap between germline ends came to 13 bases. The length of the CDR3 is 13 residues. The CDR3 DNA reads TGTGCCAGTAGACCCCAAAGCGGGAATGAGCAGTTCTTC. Translation: CASRPQSGNEQFF.

CDR3 amino acids: CASSLRDRGTEAFF. In DNA, the CDR3 is TGCGCCAGCAGCCTCCGGGACAGGGGCACTGAAGCTTTCTTT. V is TRBV5-1 and J is TRBJ1-1; 10 bases line up with TRBD1. The CDR3 runs to 14 residues. Germline V gene sequence: CDR1 SGHRS, CDR2 YFSETQ. With 4 bases clipped from V and 4 bases from J, the junction kept 4 bases outside the gene matches. Variable domain in full (rest from reference TRBV5-1 and TRBJ1-1): KAGVTQTPRYLIKTRGQQVTLSCSPISGHRSVSWYQQTPGQGLQFLFEYFSETQRNKGNFPGRFSGRQFSNSRSEMNVSTLELGDSALYLCASSLRDRGTEAFFGQGTRLTVV.